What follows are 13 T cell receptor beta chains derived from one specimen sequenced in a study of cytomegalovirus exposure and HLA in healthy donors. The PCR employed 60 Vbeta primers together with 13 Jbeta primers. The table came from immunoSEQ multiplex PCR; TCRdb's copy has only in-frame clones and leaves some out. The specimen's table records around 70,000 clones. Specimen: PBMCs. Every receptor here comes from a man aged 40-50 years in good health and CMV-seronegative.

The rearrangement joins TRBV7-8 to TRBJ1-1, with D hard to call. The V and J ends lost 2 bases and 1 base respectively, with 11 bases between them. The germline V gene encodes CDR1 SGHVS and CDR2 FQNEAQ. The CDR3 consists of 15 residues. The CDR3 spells CASSLNSLPNTEAFF. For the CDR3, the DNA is TGTGCCAGCAGCTTAAACAGCCTCCCGAACACTGAAGCTTTCTTT.

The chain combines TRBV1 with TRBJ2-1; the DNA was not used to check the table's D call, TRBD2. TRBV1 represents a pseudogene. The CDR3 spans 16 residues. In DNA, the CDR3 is TGCACCAGCAGCCAAGATGCGCGGGAGTTATGGAATGAGCAGTTCTTC. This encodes CTSSQDARELWNEQFF.

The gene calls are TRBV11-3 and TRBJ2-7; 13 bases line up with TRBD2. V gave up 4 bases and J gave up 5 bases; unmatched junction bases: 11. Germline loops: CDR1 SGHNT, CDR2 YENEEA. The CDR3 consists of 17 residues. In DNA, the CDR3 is TGTGCCAGCAGCTCGGCCGGGACTAGCGGGATAGTCCACGAGCAGTACTTC. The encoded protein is CASSSAGTSGIVHEQYF.

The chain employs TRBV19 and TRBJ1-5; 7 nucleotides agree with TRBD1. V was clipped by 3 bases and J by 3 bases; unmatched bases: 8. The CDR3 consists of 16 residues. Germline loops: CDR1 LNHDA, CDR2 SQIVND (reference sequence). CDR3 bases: TGTGCCAGTAGTATGGCGGAGGGGGCATTCAATCAGCCCCAGCATTTT. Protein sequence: CASSMAEGAFNQPQHF.

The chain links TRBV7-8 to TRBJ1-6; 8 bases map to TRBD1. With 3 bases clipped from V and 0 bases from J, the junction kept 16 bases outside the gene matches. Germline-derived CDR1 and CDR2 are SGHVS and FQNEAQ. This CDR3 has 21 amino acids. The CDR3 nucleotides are TGTGCCAGCAGCTTCGACCCCACAAGCGGACAGGGACGCTCCTATAATTCACCCCTCCACTTT. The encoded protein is CASSFDPTSGQGRSYNSPLHF. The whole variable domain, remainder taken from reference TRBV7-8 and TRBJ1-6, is GAGVSQSPRYKVAKRGQDVALRCDPISGHVSLFWYQQALGQGPEFLTYFQNEAQLDKSGLPSDRFFAERPEGSVSTLKIQRTQQEDSAVYLCASSFDPTSGQGRSYNSPLHFGNGTRLTVT.

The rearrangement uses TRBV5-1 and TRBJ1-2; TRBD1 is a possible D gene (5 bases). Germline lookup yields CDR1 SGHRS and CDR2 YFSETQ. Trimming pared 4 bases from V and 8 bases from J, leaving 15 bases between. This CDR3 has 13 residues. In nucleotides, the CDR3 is TGCGCCAGCAGCGGGACGGGAGATGGGGGCTACACCTTC. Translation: CASSGTGDGGYTF.

CDR3 nucleotides: TGCAGCGCCGAGGCTGTAGGGGACAGGGAGAATGAGCAGTTCTTC. Encoded protein: CSAEAVGDRENEQFF. This chain joins TRBV29-1 and TRBJ2-1; 9 bases are a match to TRBD1. The V and J ends lost 7 bases and 7 bases, in that order; junction bases with no gene match: 14. Germline V lookup: CDR1 SQVTM, CDR2 ANQGSEA. This CDR3 region has 15 residues.

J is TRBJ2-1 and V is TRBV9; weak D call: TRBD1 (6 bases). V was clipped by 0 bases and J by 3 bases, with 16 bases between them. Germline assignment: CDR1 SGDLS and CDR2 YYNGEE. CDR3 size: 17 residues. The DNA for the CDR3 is TGTGCCAGCAGCGTAGCTATTAGAACAGGGTTCTACAATGAGCAGTTCTTC. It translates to CASSVAIRTGFYNEQFF.

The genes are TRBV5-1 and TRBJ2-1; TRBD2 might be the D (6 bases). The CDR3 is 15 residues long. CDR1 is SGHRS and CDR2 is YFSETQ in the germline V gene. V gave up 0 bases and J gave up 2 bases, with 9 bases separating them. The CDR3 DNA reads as TGCGCCAGCAGCTTGGGATTAGCGGCCTACAATGAGCAGTTCTTC. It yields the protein CASSLGLAAYNEQFF.

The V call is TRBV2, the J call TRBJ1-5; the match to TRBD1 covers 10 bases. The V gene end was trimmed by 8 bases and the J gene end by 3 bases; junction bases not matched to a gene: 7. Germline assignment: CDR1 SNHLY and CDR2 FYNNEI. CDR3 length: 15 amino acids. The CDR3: CASQRTGGNNQPQHF. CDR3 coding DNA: TGTGCCAGCCAAAGGACAGGGGGTAACAATCAGCCCCAGCATTTT.

CDR3 DNA sequence: TGTGCCAGCAGCGGGAATAGGGGGACAGCGAACACTGAAGCTTTCTTT. This gives the protein CASSGNRGTANTEAFF. The chain is built from TRBV9 and TRBJ1-1; 7 bases line up with TRBD1. The CDR3 has 16 amino acids. J gave up 1 base and V 3 bases, and 9 bases lay outside the gene matches. Germline V CDR1 and CDR2: SGDLS, YYNGEE.

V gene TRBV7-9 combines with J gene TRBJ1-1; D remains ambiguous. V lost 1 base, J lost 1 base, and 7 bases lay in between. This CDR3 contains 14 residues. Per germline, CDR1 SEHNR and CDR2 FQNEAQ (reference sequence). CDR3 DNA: TGTGCCAGCAGCTTAGTATCGTGGAACACTGAAGCTTTCTTT. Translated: CASSLVSWNTEAFF.

CDR3 DNA: TGTGCCTGGGAAAGAGGGAGGTCTGGAAACACCATATATTTT. Translating gives CAWERGRSGNTIYF. The V and J genes are TRBV30 and TRBJ1-3; D is unresolved. V gave up 5 bases and J gave up 1 base, with 12 bases separating them. The length of the CDR3 is 14 residues. Germline V CDR1 and CDR2: GTSNPN, SVGIG (reference sequence).